This record concerns one TCR beta chain sequence. Antigen unknown. Per the germline V gene, CDR1 is SGHVS and CDR2 is FQNEAQ. The CDR3 contains 15 residues. V gave up 2 bases and J gave up 5 bases; unmatched junction bases: 9. The data stem from a study of T cells after yellow fever vaccination. TCRdb reprocessed the 5' RACE reads with MiXCR, giving one entry per CDR3 protein. The table lists just under 600,000 distinct CDR3 sequences, less than 15% of them singletons. Study-wide points: Booster samples showed a return of most primary-vaccination clones (about 96% CD4, approximately 88% CD8).

The sequenced sample was PBMCs, obtained on the day of the yellow fever booster vaccination. The chain is built from TRBV7-8 and TRBJ2-7; TRBD2 agrees at 7 bases. The receptor was derived from a young man who received the YFV17D yellow fever vaccine. This CDR3 is CASSLLPAGLNEQYF. CDR3 coding DNA: TGTGCCAGCAGCTTACTTCCAGCGGGACTCAACGAGCAGTACTTC.